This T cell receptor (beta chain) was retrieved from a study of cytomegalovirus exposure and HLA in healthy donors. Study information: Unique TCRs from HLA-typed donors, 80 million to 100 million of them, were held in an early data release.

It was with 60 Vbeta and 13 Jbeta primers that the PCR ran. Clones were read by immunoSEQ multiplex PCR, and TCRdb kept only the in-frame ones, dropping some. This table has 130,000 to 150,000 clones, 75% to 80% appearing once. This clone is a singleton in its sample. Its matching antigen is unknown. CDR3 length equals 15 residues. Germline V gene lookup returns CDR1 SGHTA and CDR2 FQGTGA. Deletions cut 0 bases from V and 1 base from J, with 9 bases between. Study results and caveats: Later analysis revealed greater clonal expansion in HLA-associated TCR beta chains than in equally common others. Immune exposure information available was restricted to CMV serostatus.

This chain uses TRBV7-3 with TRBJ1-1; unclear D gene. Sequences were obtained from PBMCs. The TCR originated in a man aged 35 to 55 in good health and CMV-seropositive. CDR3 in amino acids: CASSLTRDANTEAFF. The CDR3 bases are TGTGCCAGCAGCTTAACCCGGGATGCGAACACTGAAGCTTTCTTT.